This TCR beta chain was obtained from a study of T cell clonotyping in hematopoietic cell transplantation listed by TCRdb under 2021. About the study as a whole: A total of 120 to 150 blood samples were collected in the study from a few dozen consecutive transplant recipients and their related donors. Patients were recruited between September 2015 and 2017 and followed until late 2020 or death.

Here is what the overall study found, with its caveats: A decrease in recipient TCR diversity was observed after transplant, and a progressive increase in pathologically expanded clonotypes was seen from day 30 to day 180. Only a small fraction of recipient repertoires overlapped donor repertoires, with over 95% appearing de novo at the given depth. The sample size was limited and the cells went unsorted, which meant the CD4 and CD8 repertoire contributions could not be told apart. Donor and pretransplant recipient Inverse Simpson Index values predicted broader posttransplant TCR repertoire diversity.

TCR beta CDR3 regions were amplified from genomic DNA with the immunoSEQ assay, a bias-controlled multiplex PCR using V- and J-specific primers. A second PCR step added a proprietary barcode and Illumina adapter sequences to the CDR3 amplicons. CDR3 libraries were sequenced on an Illumina MiSeq instrument. In the authors' own workflow: Export and quality control were done with immunoSEQ Analyzer 3.0, while downstream analyses used R Bioconductor and Immunarch. Only productive rearrangements in the normalized downsampled data set went into calculating the repertoire metrics. Clonotypes larger than 5 templates in the normalized cohort were defined as pathologically expanded. Repertoire diversity was measured with the Inverse Simpson Index. To capture all clonotypes, CMV-specificity analyses were performed on the non-normalized data set. As stored in TCRdb, this immuneACCESS dataset retains in-frame rearrangements with V and J assigned. A fraction of the clones does not appear; measured against another copy, unresolved V genes explain less than half of the discrepancy, and the remainder lacks a known reason. For V, J and clone size, that table is used; D and trimming come from the DNA. The sample includes some 5,000 clones, with roughly 92% observed a single time. Together, the top ten hold 6.3% of the sample.

The time point label, read with the paper, signifies: 180 days after allo-HCT. Recipient blood was collected about 28 days before transplant and at days 30, 100 and 180 after transplant. Nuclei Lysis Solution was used to extract genomic DNA from fresh or cryopreserved unfractionated peripheral blood mononuclear cells. The CDR3 holds 17 amino acids from the cysteine to the phenylalanine. Of the read, only the CDR3 DNA is kept; its 51 bases are in frame from base 1. CDR1 LGHNA and CDR2 YSLEER are derived from the germline V gene. Trimming removed 0 bases from V and 2 bases from J; the gene matches leave 6 bases unexplained. On this clone itself: What this receptor recognizes is not known. No base qualities exist here, and no much larger clone lies one base off it.

Here the sequenced sample was PBMCs, taken 180 days after allogeneic stem cell transplant. This sequence uses TRBV4-3 and TRBJ2-3; 9 central nucleotides agree with TRBD2. The sequence was collected from a male patient aged 60 to 75 who had an allogeneic stem cell transplant from a related donor, so the T cells may come from the graft donor. Some clones in this sample may be carry-over from other donors' samples. The DNA is as follows: TGCGCCAGCAGCCAAGATTCAAGGACTAGCGTCACAGATACGCAGTATTTT. This gives the protein CASSQDSRTSVTDTQYF.